Listed below are T cell receptor beta chains from one sample, sequenced in a study of CD8 T cells in Susac syndrome. MiXCR was run by TCRdb on the immunoSEQ multiplex PCR reads, yielding one entry per CDR3 protein. The sample includes approximately 100,000 distinct CDR3 sequences, 80% to 95% seen only once; the top ten take over 0.12%. The source material was CD4+ T cells from PBMCs. Receptors originate from a human donor in good health. CDR3s include the opening cysteine and the closing phenylalanine or tryptophan. A D gene is named only where the DNA matches it firmly. Clone size, where shown, is once, few, many, or a class for clones that have expanded.

j_call | v_call | clone_size | d_call | cdr3_aa | cdr3_nt
TRBJ1-1 | TRBV20-1 | - | TRBD1 | CSASGQGVNTEAFF | TGCAGTGCTAGTGGACAGGGAGTGAACACTGAAGCTTTCTTT
TRBJ1-5 | TRBV7-2 | - | - | CASSAGANDNQPQHF | TGTGCCAGCAGCGCGGGGGCAAATGACAATCAGCCCCAGCATTTT
TRBJ2-2 | TRBV7-3 | once | TRBD2 | CASSSTLGGRASGELFF | TGTGCCAGCAGCTCGACCCTCGGAGGGAGGGCCTCCGGGGAGCTGTTTTTT
TRBJ2-1 | TRBV27 | - | TRBD2 | CAIIKPGLAGRNEQFF | TGTGCCATCATCAAGCCGGGACTAGCGGGCAGGAATGAGCAGTTCTTC
TRBJ1-2 | TRBV7-2 | - | - | CASSLQGSLGYTF | TGTGCCAGCAGCTTGCAGGGGAGTCTTGGCTACACCTTC
TRBJ1-4 | TRBV28 | - | - | CATRGRGAPNNEKLFF | TGTGCTACTAGGGGTCGGGGGGCCCCTAATAATGAAAAACTGTTTTTT
TRBJ2-3 | TRBV7-8 | once | TRBD2 | CASNLPGLPVDTQYF | TGTGCCAGCAATCTCCCGGGACTACCCGTAGATACGCAGTATTTT
TRBJ2-5 | TRBV7-2 | - | - | CASSLMSETQYF | TGTGCCAGCAGCTTAATGTCGGAGACCCAGTACTTC
TRBJ2-3 | TRBV7-2 | - | TRBD1 | CASSFDRGKADTQYF | TGTGCCAGCAGCTTCGACAGGGGCAAGGCAGATACGCAGTATTTT
TRBJ2-7 | TRBV11-1 | - | - | CASSTGDGYEQYF | TGTGCCAGCAGCACCGGGGACGGTTACGAGCAGTACTTC
TRBJ2-3 | TRBV18 | - | TRBD2 | CASSPGLAGGLRPDTQYF | TGTGCCAGCTCACCGGGACTAGCGGGGGGACTTCGCCCGGATACGCAGTATTTT
TRBJ2-7 | TRBV4-3 | - | TRBD1 | CASSRAPVGTGPDEQYF | TGCGCCAGCAGCCGAGCCCCGGTCGGGACAGGGCCGGATGAGCAGTACTTC
TRBJ1-2 | TRBV20-1 | - | - | CSATGVYGYTF | TGCAGTGCTACAGGAGTCTATGGCTACACCTTC
TRBJ2-2 | TRBV19 | - | - | CASSPSATGELFF | TGTGCCAGTAGTCCCTCGGCCACCGGGGAGCTGTTTTTT
TRBJ2-3 | TRBV7-2 | - | - | CASSQQGWGTDTQYF | TGTGCCAGCAGCCAACAGGGTTGGGGCACAGATACGCAGTATTTT
TRBJ1-4 | TRBV5-1 | - | - | CASSLNGQTNEKLFF | TGCGCCAGCAGCTTGAATGGGCAGACTAATGAAAAACTGTTTTTT
TRBJ2-3 | TRBV20-1 | - | - | CSATDSSSTDTQYF | TGCAGTGCTACCGACAGCTCTAGCACAGATACGCAGTATTTT
TRBJ2-5 | TRBV3-1 | - | - | CASSQVLETQYF | TGTGCCAGCAGCCAAGTGTTAGAGACCCAGTACTTC
TRBJ2-7 | TRBV20-1 | - | TRBD1 | CSAPGQGIYEQYF | TGCAGTGCCCCCGGACAGGGGATTTACGAGCAGTACTTC
TRBJ2-7 | TRBV7-2 | - | - | CASSLSPGGAYEQYF | TGTGCCAGCAGCTTATCCCCCGGGGGAGCCTACGAGCAGTACTTC
TRBJ2-3 | TRBV7-2 | - | - | CASNQATDTQYF | TGTGCCAGCAACCAGGCCACAGATACGCAGTATTTT
TRBJ1-5 | TRBV23-1 | - | - | CASSHYWGLGAGNQPQHF | TGCGCCAGCAGTCACTACTGGGGCCTAGGGGCGGGAAATCAGCCCCAGCATTTT
TRBJ2-3 | TRBV11-1 | - | TRBD2 | CASSSPKTTSELSWVTDTQYF | TGTGCCAGCAGCTCCCCGAAGACGACTAGCGAACTAAGTTGGGTCACAGATACGCAGTATTTT
TRBJ2-5 | TRBV20-1 | - | - | CSARPRAETQYF | TGCAGTGCTAGACCTAGAGCAGAGACCCAGTACTTC
TRBJ2-7 | TRBV3-1 | - | - | CASSQVAGSTSGEQYF | TGTGCCAGCAGCCAAGTTGCCGGGAGCACCTCGGGCGAGCAGTACTTC
TRBJ1-1 | TRBV28 | - | TRBD1 | CASSRNRGRSTEAFF | TGTGCCAGCAGCCGAAACAGGGGCCGGAGCACTGAAGCTTTCTTT
TRBJ1-4 | TRBV3-1 | - | - | CASSQDRVSGEKLFF | TGTGCCAGCAGCCAGGATCGGGTTAGCGGTGAAAAACTGTTTTTT
TRBJ2-7 | TRBV11-2 | few | - | CASSLDRPYEQYF | TGTGCCAGCAGCTTAGACCGCCCTTACGAGCAGTACTTC
TRBJ2-1 | TRBV7-2 | - | TRBD2 | CASRNPGLASNNEQFF | TGTGCCAGCAGGAATCCGGGACTAGCATCTAACAATGAGCAGTTCTTC
TRBJ2-1 | TRBV12-3/TRBV12-4 | - | - | CASSLWAGGPNEQFF | TGTGCCAGCAGCCTCTGGGCGGGTGGCCCCAATGAGCAGTTCTTC
TRBJ2-5 | TRBV5-1 | - | - | CASSLRPGETQYF | TGCGCCAGCAGCTTGCGGCCAGGGGAGACCCAGTACTTC
TRBJ1-2 | TRBV5-1 | - | - | CASRPDGRVADGYTF | TGCGCCAGCAGGCCTGATGGCAGGGTGGCGGACGGCTACACCTTC
TRBJ1-2 | TRBV29-1 | - | TRBD1 | CSVGQLINYGYTF | TGCAGCGTGGGACAGTTAATTAACTATGGCTACACCTTC
TRBJ2-2 | TRBV7-3 | - | - | CASTSTTGELFF | TGTGCCAGTACTAGCACCACCGGGGAGCTGTTTTTT
TRBJ2-4 | TRBV20-1 | - | TRBD2 | CSAPVLAGGIAKNIQYF | TGCAGTGCCCCCGTCTTAGCGGGGGGCATAGCCAAAAACATTCAGTACTTC
TRBJ2-1 | TRBV4-2 | - | - | CASSPIFSGVNSYNEQFF | TGTGCCAGCAGCCCGATCTTTTCTGGGGTAAACTCCTACAATGAGCAGTTCTTC
TRBJ1-2 | TRBV12-3/TRBV12-4 | - | TRBD1 | CASDRAYGYTF | TGTGCGTCGGACAGGGCCTATGGCTACACCTTC
TRBJ2-7 | TRBV7-2 | - | TRBD2 | CASSFRLAEEGYEQYF | TGTGCCAGCAGCTTCAGACTAGCGGAGGAGGGCTACGAGCAGTACTTC
TRBJ2-5 | TRBV5-1 | - | TRBD2 | CASSLGLARQETQYF | TGCGCCAGCAGCTTGGGACTAGCGAGGCAAGAGACCCAGTACTTC
TRBJ1-2 | TRBV19 | - | - | CASSRGLHYGYAF | TGTGCCAGTAGTAGGGGGCTTCACTATGGCTACGCCTTC
TRBJ1-1 | TRBV19 | - | - | CASSIDDSPTTEAFF | TGTGCCAGTAGTATAGACGACAGCCCAACAACTGAAGCTTTCTTT
TRBJ1-2 | TRBV19 | - | - | CASSMWGAGYGYTF | TGTGCCAGTAGTATGTGGGGCGCCGGCTATGGCTACACCTTC
TRBJ1-2 | TRBV7-2 | - | - | CASSSSVGYTF | TGTGCCAGCAGCTCCTCAGTAGGCTACACCTTC
TRBJ2-1 | TRBV5-4 | - | TRBD2 | CASSLGSGGASEQFF | TGTGCCAGCAGCTTGGGTAGCGGGGGGGCCTCTGAGCAGTTCTTC
TRBJ2-7 | TRBV14 | - | TRBD2 | CASSTGRGSYEQYF | TGTGCCAGCAGCACGGGGAGGGGATCCTACGAGCAGTACTTC
TRBJ2-4 | TRBV5-6 | - | - | CASSFKGLHAKNIQYF | TGTGCCAGCAGCTTTAAAGGGCTCCACGCGAAAAACATTCAGTACTTC
TRBJ1-1 | TRBV4-3 | - | - | CASSQLFNTEAFF | TGCGCCAGCAGCCAGCTTTTCAACACTGAAGCTTTCTTT
TRBJ2-5 | TRBV7-8 | - | - | CASFGHGETQYF | TGTGCCAGCTTTGGACACGGAGAGACCCAGTACTTC
TRBJ2-5 | TRBV6-5 | - | TRBD2 | CASSSSGPGETQYF | TGTGCCAGCAGCTCTAGCGGGCCGGGAGAGACCCAGTACTTC
TRBJ1-5 | TRBV10-3 | - | TRBD1 | CAISGGTGENQPQHF | TGTGCCATCAGCGGGGGGACAGGGGAAAATCAGCCCCAGCATTTT
TRBJ1-4 | TRBV6-5 | - | - | CASSYSGSPNEKLFF | TGTGCCAGCAGTTACTCGGGGTCCCCTAATGAAAAACTGTTTTTT
TRBJ1-2 | TRBV20-1 | - | TRBD1 | CSAPGQGIHGYTF | TGCAGTGCTCCGGGACAGGGGATCCATGGCTACACCTTC